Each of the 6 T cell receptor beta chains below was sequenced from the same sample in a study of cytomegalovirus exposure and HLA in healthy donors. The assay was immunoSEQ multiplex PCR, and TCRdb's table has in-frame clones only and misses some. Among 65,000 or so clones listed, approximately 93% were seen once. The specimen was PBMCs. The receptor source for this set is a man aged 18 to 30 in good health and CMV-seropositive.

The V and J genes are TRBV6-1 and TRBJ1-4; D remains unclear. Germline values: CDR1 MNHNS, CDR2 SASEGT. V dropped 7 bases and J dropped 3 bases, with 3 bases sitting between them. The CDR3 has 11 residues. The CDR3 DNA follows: TGTGCCAGCAACTCTAATGAAAAACTGTTTTTT. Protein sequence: CASNSNEKLFF.

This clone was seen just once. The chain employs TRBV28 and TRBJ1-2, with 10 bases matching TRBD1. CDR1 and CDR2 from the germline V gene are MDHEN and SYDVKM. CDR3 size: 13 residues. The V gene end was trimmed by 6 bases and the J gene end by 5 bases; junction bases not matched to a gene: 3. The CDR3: CASSRQGAYGYTF. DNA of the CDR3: TGTGCCAGCAGCCGACAGGGGGCTTATGGCTACACCTTC.

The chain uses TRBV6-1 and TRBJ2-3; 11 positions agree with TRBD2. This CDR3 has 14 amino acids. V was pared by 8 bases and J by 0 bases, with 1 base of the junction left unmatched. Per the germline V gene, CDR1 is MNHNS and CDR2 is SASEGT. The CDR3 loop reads CASRTSGSTDTQYF. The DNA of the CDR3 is TGTGCCAGCCGGACTAGCGGGAGCACAGATACGCAGTATTTT.

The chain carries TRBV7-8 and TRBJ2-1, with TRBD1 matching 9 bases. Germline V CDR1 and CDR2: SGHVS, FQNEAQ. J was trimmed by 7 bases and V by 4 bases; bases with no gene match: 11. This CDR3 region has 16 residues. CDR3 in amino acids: CASSSRTGEKGNEQFF. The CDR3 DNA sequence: TGTGCCAGCAGCTCTCGGACAGGGGAAAAGGGGAATGAGCAGTTCTTC.

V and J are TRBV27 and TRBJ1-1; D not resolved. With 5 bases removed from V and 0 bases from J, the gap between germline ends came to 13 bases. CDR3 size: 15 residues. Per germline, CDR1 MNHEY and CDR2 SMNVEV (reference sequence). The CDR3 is CASSPSSFMNTEAFF. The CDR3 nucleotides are TGTGCCAGCAGTCCAAGTAGCTTCATGAACACTGAAGCTTTCTTT.

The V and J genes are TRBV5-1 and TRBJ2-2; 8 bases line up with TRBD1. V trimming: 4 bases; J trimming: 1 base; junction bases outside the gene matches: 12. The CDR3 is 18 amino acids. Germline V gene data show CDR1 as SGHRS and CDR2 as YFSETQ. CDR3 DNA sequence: TGCGCCAGCAGCCGCTTAGGGGGACAGGCGAAGAACACCGGGGAGCTGTTTTTT. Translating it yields CASSRLGGQAKNTGELFF.